The 18 T cell receptor beta chains below were found in one sample sequenced in a study of CD8+ T cells in alopecia areata. Separation of pooled cutaneous lymph node cells was by sorting with CD4, CD8alpha, NKG2D, NKG2ACE and other markers. cDNA reverse transcribed from extracted RNA served as the sequencing template. The repertoire was sequenced with immunoSEQ multiplex PCR; TCRdb's copy has only in-frame clones and lacks some. This sample comprises about 18,000 clones, none seen once only. The sample was CD8+ T cells sorted from a lymph node. These TCRs come from a C3H/HeJ mouse with alopecia areata. MHC haplotype: H2-k.

There are a few counts of this clone. Genes and germline are mouse. Coverage ceases 4 residues before the CDR3 finishes, and the germline J gene fills in the end. The chain carries TRBV13-2 and TRBJ2-1; 10 bases line up with TRBD2. V lost 3 bases and J lost 0; bases outside the gene matches: 3. The CDR3 spans 16 residues. Germline V CDR1 and CDR2: NNHNN, SYGAGS (reference sequence). CDR3 sequence: CASGGRTGGNYAEQFF. The DNA read from the CDR3 is TGTGCCAGCGGTGGGAGGACTGGGGGTAACTATGCT.

This clone has a handful of counts. TCRdb's protein does not match the DNA translation at residue 13; the protein provided is translated from the DNA. Mouse gene names and germline throughout. Other DNA sequences in this specimen translate into the identical CDR3. Here the CDR3 reads CTCSAGTGGYNSPLYF. The DNA read from the CDR3 is TGCACCTGCAGTGCGGGGACAGGGGGCTATAATTCGCCC. The chain links TRBV1 to TRBJ1-6; 11 bases agree with TRBD1. The read gets to within 3 residues of the CDR3 end, and the germline J gene fills in the rest. TRBJ1-6 is treated as an ORF (open reading frame) with a function not yet certain. Germline-derived CDR1 and CDR2 are NSQYPW and LRSPGD (reference sequence). The CDR3 is 16 residues long. The junction had 1 base not matched to a gene; V was cut back by 3 bases and J by 3 bases.

This clone came up many times. Gene names refer to mouse genes. The CDR3 here is CASSDATSNERLFF. The sequenced part of the CDR3 DNA is TGTGCCAGCAGTGATGCTACCAGCAACGAA. This sequence joins TRBV13-1 and TRBJ1-4; D gene unclear. From the germline J gene comes the end of the CDR3, since the read stops 4 residues before it. CDR1 and CDR2 (germline): NSHNY, SYGAGN. CDR3 size: 14 residues. The V end was cut by 0 bases, the J end by 4 bases, with 7 bases between.

This clone was detected a few times. Mouse gene names apply. The CDR3 end falls 4 residues outside the read, so it is completed with the germline J gene. The genes are TRBV1 and TRBJ2-2, with TRBD2 matching 8 bases. Germline V CDR1 and CDR2: NSQYPW, LRSPGD (reference sequence). The CDR3 runs to 16 residues. With 0 bases clipped from V and 3 bases from J, the junction kept 3 bases outside the gene matches. The CDR3 loop reads CTCSAEGGADTGQLYF. CDR3 DNA (partial): TGCACCTGCAGTGCAGAGGGGGGGGCTGACACCGGG.

This clone was seen more than once but under ten times. Gene names and germline match the mouse. The part of the CDR3 DNA that was read is TGTGCCAGCGGTCCGACTGCCGGG. The encoded protein is CASGPTAG. The whole CDR3 region reads CASGPTAGQLYF. This sequence joins TRBV13-2 and TRBJ2-2; tentative D call: TRBD2 (5 bases). Coverage ceases 4 residues before the CDR3 finishes, and the germline J gene fills in the end. This CDR3 is 12 amino acids long. Per the germline V gene, CDR1 is NNHNN and CDR2 is SYGAGS (reference sequence). Deletions cut 4 bases from V and 6 bases from J, with 7 bases between.

Comments on this clone: The gene symbols are mouse symbols. CDR3 DNA (partial): TGTGCCAGCAGCCCCCAGGGGAACCAAGAC. It translates to CASSPQGNQD. The whole CDR3 is CASSPQGNQDTQYF. The chain carries TRBV5 and TRBJ2-5; D might be TRBD1 (6 bases). The read comes to an end 4 residues before the CDR3 does, leaving the germline J gene to fill in the end. The V end was cut by 4 bases, the J end by 0 bases, with 8 bases between. The CDR3 contains 14 residues. CDR1 LGHNA and CDR2 YNLKQL come from the germline V gene (reference sequence).

With regard to this clone: Gene labels here are mouse ones. Read coverage stops 4 residues before the CDR3 terminus; the germline J gene supplies the remainder. The V and J genes are TRBV13-1 and TRBJ1-2; 10 bases agree with TRBD1. There are 16 residues in the CDR3. With V trimmed by 0 bases and J by 0 bases, 2 bases remained unmatched. Germline-derived CDR1 and CDR2 are NSHNY and SYGAGN. Here the CDR3 reads CASSDDGQGANSDYTF. Incomplete CDR3 DNA: TGTGCCAGCAGTGATGATGGACAGGGGGCAAACTCC.

This clone came up a few times. Gene and germline names: mouse. The observed sequence ends 4 residues before the CDR3 terminus, with the missing tail filled in from the germline J gene. The chain recombines TRBV1 with TRBJ1-2, with a possible D match to TRBD1 (5 bases). CDR1 is NSQYPW, CDR2 LRSPGD, per germline (reference sequence). The CDR3 has 15 amino acids. Trimming stripped 0 bases from V and 2 bases from J, with 10 bases between. This chain's CDR3 is CTCSADLAGNSDYTF. The CDR3 bases that were read are TGCACCTGCAGTGCAGATCTAGCAGGGAACTCC.

In its sample, this clone was seen a few times. Gene names are the mouse ones. The sequence runs out 4 residues before the end of the CDR3; the remainder is reconstructed from the germline J gene. The genes are TRBV13-3 and TRBJ1-1; 8 bases agree with TRBD1. The CDR3 contains 13 residues. The V and J ends lost 7 bases and 1 base, in that order; junction bases with no gene match: 3. The V gene's germline CDR1 is NNHDY and CDR2 SYVADS. This CDR3 is CASLDRGNTEVFF. CDR3 bases read: TGTGCCAGCCTAGACAGGGGAAACACA.

This clone was seen repeatedly, ten times or more. Gene names refer to mouse genes. The read is 4 residues too short to cover the CDR3 end, so that end is filled in from the germline J gene. This sequence joins TRBV14 and TRBJ2-1; TRBD1 aligns across 7 bases. V dropped 5 bases and J dropped 1; count of bases not matched to a gene: 3. CDR1 is SGHDT and CDR2 is FRDEAV in the germline V gene. The CDR3 runs to 14 residues. The sequenced part of the CDR3 DNA is TGTGCCAGCAGCCAGGGACAGAACTATGCT. It codes for CASSQGQNYA. The full-length CDR3 reads as CASSQGQNYAEQFF.

This clone was recorded at least ten times. These gene names are mouse names. The sequence runs out 4 residues before the end of the CDR3; the remainder is reconstructed from the germline J gene. J is TRBJ2-4 and V is TRBV13-1; 9 bases are a match to TRBD1. The ends lost 5 bases at V and 0 bases at J; junction bases unmatched: 4. The CDR3 is made up of 15 amino acids. Germline CDR1 and CDR2: NSHNY and SYGAGN. The CDR3 spells CASSPGTGSQNTLYF. The CDR3 DNA, read in part, is TGTGCCAGCAGCCCCGGGACAGGGAGTCAAAAC.

With regard to this clone: Gene names and germline refer to mouse. Coverage ceases 4 residues before the CDR3 finishes, and the germline J gene fills in the end. The chain has TRBV19 and TRBJ1-4, with 9 bases aligning to TRBD1. The CDR3 runs to 16 residues. The trim removed 2 bases at V and 3 bases at J, leaving 5 bases unmatched. Germline-derived CDR1 and CDR2 are FNHDT and SITEND (reference sequence). CDR3 sequence: CASSIGTGRANERLFF. CDR3 DNA (partial): TGTGCCAGCAGTATCGGGACAGGGAGGGCCAACGAA.

The sample holds many counts of this clone. Mouse names are used for the genes. The read halts 4 residues ahead of the CDR3 end, with the missing end drawn from the germline J gene. The chain employs TRBV13-3 and TRBJ1-1; D perhaps matches TRBD1 (6 bases). The CDR3 spans 14 residues. CDR1 and CDR2 (germline): NNHDY, SYVADS. The sequenced part of the CDR3 DNA is TGTGCCAGCAGTGATCCTGGGGGGGCGAGA. Its protein product is CASSDPGGAR. The whole CDR3 sequence reads CASSDPGGAREVFF.

This clone was seen many times. At residue 13, the translated DNA and the protein in TCRdb do not agree; the protein given here is derived from the DNA. Gene names and germline match the mouse. The read finishes 3 residues shy of the CDR3 end, and the germline J gene is used to complete it. V gene TRBV13-2 combines with J gene TRBJ1-6; 8 bases line up with TRBD1. TRBJ1-6 is known as an ORF, though its function is uncertain. J was trimmed by 0 bases and V by 3 bases; bases with no gene match: 2. This CDR3 is 16 amino acids long. Germline loops: CDR1 NNHNN, CDR2 SYGAGS (reference sequence). Partial CDR3 DNA: TGTGCCAGCGGTGGACAGGGGAATTCCTATAATTCGCCC. Its protein is CASGGQGNSYNSP. The full CDR3 protein reads CASGGQGNSYNSPLYF.

This clone was seen a handful of times. The germline and genes are mouse ones. The CDR3 is cut off 4 residues early in the read; its end comes from the germline J gene. V is TRBV13-3 and J is TRBJ1-1, with 10 bases lining up with TRBD1. This CDR3 comprises 14 residues. Per germline, CDR1 NNHDY and CDR2 SYVADS. The CDR3 bases that were read are TGTGCCAGCAGTGGGGACAGGGGAGGGCCA. Protein sequence: CASSGDRGGP. The complete CDR3 reads CASSGDRGGPEVFF.

As to this clone: The gene names here belong to mouse. The read terminates 4 residues ahead of where the CDR3 ends, so the germline J gene completes it. The J gene is TRBJ2-3, the V gene TRBV16; 8 nucleotides align to TRBD1. The CDR3 runs 15 residues. Germline CDR1 and CDR2: SGHSA and FRNQAP. V was pared by 5 bases and J by 1 base, with 5 bases of the junction left unmatched. The sequenced part of the CDR3 DNA is TGTGCAAGCAGCCCCACAGGGGGAGGTGCAGAA. Its protein is CASSPTGGGAE. The CDR3 as a whole reads CASSPTGGGAETLYF.

In this sample, this clone turned up many times. The listed genes are named as in mouse. Coverage ceases 4 residues before the CDR3 finishes, and the germline J gene fills in the end. V gene TRBV13-3 combines with J gene TRBJ2-1; 8 nucleotides agree with TRBD1. With 2 bases clipped from V and 0 bases from J, the junction kept 4 bases outside the gene matches. The CDR3 totals 16 residues. Germline V gene lookup returns CDR1 NNHDY and CDR2 SYVADS. The CDR3 DNA, read in part, is TGTGCCAGCAGTGAGAGGACAGGGCTTAACTATGCT. It translates to CASSERTGLNYA. The full CDR3 protein is CASSERTGLNYAEQFF.

This clone was seen many times. Genes here carry mouse names. The read is 4 residues too short to cover the CDR3 end, so that end is filled in from the germline J gene. This chain connects TRBV17 to TRBJ2-5, with D hard to call. The CDR3 has 13 residues. CDR1 and CDR2 (germline): MNHDT, YYDKIL. V dropped 2 bases and J dropped 0 bases, with 3 bases sitting between them. The sequenced part of the CDR3 DNA is TGTGCTAGCAGTAGACTTAACCAAGAC. Residues: CASSRLNQD. The full CDR3 sequence reads CASSRLNQDTQYF.